At least ten counts were recorded for the clone carrying this TCR beta chain. The sample is drawn from a study of spatial heterogeneity in lung cancer. Each CDR3 protein gets one entry after TCRdb re-called the 5' RACE reads with MiXCR. The sample holds about 39,000 distinct CDR3 sequences, approximately 3.1% seen once. Time point denoted: sample taken at primary tumor resection. The CDR3 consists of 15 residues. V lost 0 bases, J lost 1 base, and 7 bases lay in between. Germline V lookup: CDR1 SGDLS, CDR2 YYNGEE. This chain links TRBV9 with TRBJ1-4; D may be TRBD1 (5 bases). This TCR came from a male donor with early-stage non-small cell lung cancer. Sequenced here: normal lung tissue next to the tumor, sampled at surgery. The CDR3 region is CASSVGRVTNEKLFF. For the CDR3, the DNA is TGTGCCAGCAGCGTAGGCAGGGTAACTAATGAAAAACTGTTTTTT.